The clone carrying this T cell receptor beta chain was seen repeatedly, ten times or more. As yet, its antigen is unknown. TCRdb re-called the reads with MiXCR, one entry per CDR3 protein. The sample records 70,000 to 75,000 distinct CDR3 sequences, around 3.8% being singletons. This sample stems from a study of T cell repertoires in cytomegalovirus infection. Whole-study context: Matching HLA type and CMV infection were both indicated by public TCR beta signatures. General study findings and limits: The cumulative frequency of public TCR beta families identified carriers of CMV plus the relevant HLA. HLA-C-restricted CMV clonotypes gave the most frequent clonotype in two of eight donors.

After removal of 1 base from V and 9 bases from J, the junction contained 11 bases not matched to a gene. This CDR3 region has 17 residues. Germline lookup yields CDR1 SGHTA and CDR2 FQGNSA. This TCR was sampled from a human donor in good health (CMV status not recorded). Some clones in this sample may be carry-over from other donors' samples. This sequence joins TRBV7-2 and TRBJ2-1; 11 nucleotides align to TRBD2. The sample consisted of PBMCs. CDR3 residues: CASSLVRLAGGWGEQFF. The CDR3 DNA sequence: TGTGCCAGCAGCTTAGTCCGCCTAGCGGGAGGATGGGGTGAGCAGTTCTTC.